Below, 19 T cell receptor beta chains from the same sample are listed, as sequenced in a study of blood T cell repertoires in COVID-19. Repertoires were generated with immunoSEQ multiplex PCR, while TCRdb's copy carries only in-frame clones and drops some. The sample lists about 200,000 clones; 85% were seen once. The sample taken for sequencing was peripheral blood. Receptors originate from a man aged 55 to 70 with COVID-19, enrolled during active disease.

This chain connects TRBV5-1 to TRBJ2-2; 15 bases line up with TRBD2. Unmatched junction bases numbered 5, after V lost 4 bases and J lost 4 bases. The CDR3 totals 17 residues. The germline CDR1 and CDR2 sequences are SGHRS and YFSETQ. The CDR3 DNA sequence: TGCGCCAGCAGCGGGACTAGCGGGAGGCCCGTCACCGGGGAGCTGTTTTTT. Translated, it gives CASSGTSGRPVTGELFF.

The CDR3 coding sequence is TGTGCCAGCAATTTAGCGGGTTGGGAGACCCAGTACTTC. It yields the protein CASNLAGWETQYF. The rearrangement joins TRBV5-4 to TRBJ2-5; 7 bases agree with TRBD2. CDR3 length: 13 residues. The V and J ends lost 6 bases and 5 bases, in that order; junction bases with no gene match: 7. Germline V gene lookup returns CDR1 SGHNT and CDR2 YYREEE (reference sequence).

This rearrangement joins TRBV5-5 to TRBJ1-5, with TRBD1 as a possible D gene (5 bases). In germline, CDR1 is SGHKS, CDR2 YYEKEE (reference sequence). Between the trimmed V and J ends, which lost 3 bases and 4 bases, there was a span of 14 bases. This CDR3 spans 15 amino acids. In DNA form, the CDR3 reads TGTGCCAGCAGCTACTATGGCGGGGGGAATCAGCCCCAGCATTTT. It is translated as CASSYYGGGNQPQHF.

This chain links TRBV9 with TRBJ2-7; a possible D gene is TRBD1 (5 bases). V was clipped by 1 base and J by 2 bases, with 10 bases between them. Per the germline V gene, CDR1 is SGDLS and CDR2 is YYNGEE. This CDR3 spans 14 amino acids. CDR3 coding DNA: TGTGCCAGCAGCGTAAAACAGGAGACCTACGAGCAGTACTTC. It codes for CASSVKQETYEQYF. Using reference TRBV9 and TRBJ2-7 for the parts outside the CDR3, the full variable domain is DSGVTQTPKHLITATGQRVTLRCSPRSGDLSVYWYQQSLDQGLQFLIQYYNGEERAKGNILERFSAQQFPDLHSELNLSSLELGDSALYFCASSVKQETYEQYFGPGTRLTVT.

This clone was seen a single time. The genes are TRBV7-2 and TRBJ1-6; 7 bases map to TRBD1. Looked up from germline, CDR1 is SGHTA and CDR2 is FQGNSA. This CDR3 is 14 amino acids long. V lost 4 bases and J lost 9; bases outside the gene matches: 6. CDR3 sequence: CASSSGTAASPLHF. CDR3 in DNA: TGTGCCAGCAGCTCCGGGACAGCAGCTTCACCCCTCCACTTT.

Here the CDR3 DNA reads TGTGCCAGTAGTCTAATGGGACAACACACTGAAGCTTTCTTT. Residues: CASSLMGQHTEAFF. The chain employs TRBV19 and TRBJ1-1, with D perhaps matching TRBD1 (6 bases). The germline CDR1 and CDR2 sequences are LNHDA and SQIVND (reference sequence). This CDR3 region has 14 residues. V was cut by 5 bases and J by 3 bases, with 13 bases left in between.

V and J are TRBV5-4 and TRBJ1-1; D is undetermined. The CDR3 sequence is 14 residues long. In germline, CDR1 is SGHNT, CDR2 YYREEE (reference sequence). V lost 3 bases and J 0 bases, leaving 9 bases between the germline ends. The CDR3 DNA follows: TGTGCCAGCAGCTCCCTTACATTGAACACTGAAGCTTTCTTT. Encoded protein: CASSSLTLNTEAFF.

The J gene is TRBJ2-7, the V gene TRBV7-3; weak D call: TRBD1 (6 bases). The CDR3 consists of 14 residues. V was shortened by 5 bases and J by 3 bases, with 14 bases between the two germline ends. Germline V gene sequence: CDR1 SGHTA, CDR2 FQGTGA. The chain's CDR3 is CASSVSRDNYEQYF. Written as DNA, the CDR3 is TGTGCCAGCAGCGTCTCCCGGGACAACTACGAGCAGTACTTC. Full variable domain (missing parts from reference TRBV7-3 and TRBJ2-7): GAGVSQTPSNKVTEKGKYVELRCDPISGHTALYWYRQSLGQGPEFLIYFQGTGAADDSGLPNDRFFAVRPEGSVSTLKIQRTERGDSAVYLCASSVSRDNYEQYFGPGTRLTVT.

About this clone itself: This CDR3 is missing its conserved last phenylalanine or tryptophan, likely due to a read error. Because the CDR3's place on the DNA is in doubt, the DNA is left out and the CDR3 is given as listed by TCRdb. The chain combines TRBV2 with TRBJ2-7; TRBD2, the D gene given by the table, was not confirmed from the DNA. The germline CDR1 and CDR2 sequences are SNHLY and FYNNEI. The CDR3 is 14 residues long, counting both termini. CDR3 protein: CASSALLARNVGFC.

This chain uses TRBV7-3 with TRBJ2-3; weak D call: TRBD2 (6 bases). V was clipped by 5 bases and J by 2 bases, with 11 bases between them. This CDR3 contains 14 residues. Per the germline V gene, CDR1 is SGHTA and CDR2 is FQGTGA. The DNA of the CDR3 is TGTGCCAGCAGCGGGGGGATGATCACAGATACGCAGTATTTT. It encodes CASSGGMITDTQYF.

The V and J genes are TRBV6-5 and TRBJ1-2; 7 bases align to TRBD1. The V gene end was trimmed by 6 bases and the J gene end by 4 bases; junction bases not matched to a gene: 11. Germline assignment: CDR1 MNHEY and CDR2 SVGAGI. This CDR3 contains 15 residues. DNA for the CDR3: TGTGCCAGCAGGCCCCCGATAGGACAGGTCTATGGCTACACCTTC. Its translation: CASRPPIGQVYGYTF.

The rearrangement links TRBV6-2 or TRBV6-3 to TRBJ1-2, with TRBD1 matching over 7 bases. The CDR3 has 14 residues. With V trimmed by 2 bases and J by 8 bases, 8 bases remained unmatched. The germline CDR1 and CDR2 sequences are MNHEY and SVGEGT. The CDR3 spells CASSYQGVLWGYTF. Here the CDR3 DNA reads TGTGCCAGCAGTTACCAGGGGGTCCTCTGGGGCTACACCTTC.

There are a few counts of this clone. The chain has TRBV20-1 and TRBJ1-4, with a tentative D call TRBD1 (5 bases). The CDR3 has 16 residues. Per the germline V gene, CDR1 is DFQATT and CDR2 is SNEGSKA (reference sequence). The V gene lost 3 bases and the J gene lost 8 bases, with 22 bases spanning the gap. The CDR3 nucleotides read TGCAGTGCTAGTTCCCCCGGGACGGAGGGTGCAGAAAAACTGTTTTTT. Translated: CSASSPGTEGAEKLFF.

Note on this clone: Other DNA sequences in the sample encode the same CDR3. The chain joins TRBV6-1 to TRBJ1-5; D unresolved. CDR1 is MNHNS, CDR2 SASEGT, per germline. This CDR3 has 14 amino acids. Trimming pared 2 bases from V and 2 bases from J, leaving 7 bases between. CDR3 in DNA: TGTGCCAGCAGTGAATCCGGGGGCAATCAGCCCCAGCATTTT. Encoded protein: CASSESGGNQPQHF.

The CDR3 nucleotides read TGTGCCAGCAGACTCGACAGGGGGTATGGGCAGTACTTC. Residues: CASRLDRGYGQYF. The rearrangement joins TRBV28 to TRBJ2-7, with 9 bases fitting TRBD1. CDR3 length: 13 residues. Germline CDR1 reads MDHEN; CDR2 reads SYDVKM. V lost 6 bases to trimming and J lost 9 bases; unmatched junction nucleotides: 9. Full variable domain (remainder filled in from reference TRBV28 and TRBJ2-7): DVKVTQSSRYLVKRTGEKVFLECVQDMDHENMFWYRQDPGLGLRLIYFSYDVKMKEKGDIPEGYSVSREKKERFSLILESASTNQTSMYLCASRLDRGYGQYFGPGTRLTVT.

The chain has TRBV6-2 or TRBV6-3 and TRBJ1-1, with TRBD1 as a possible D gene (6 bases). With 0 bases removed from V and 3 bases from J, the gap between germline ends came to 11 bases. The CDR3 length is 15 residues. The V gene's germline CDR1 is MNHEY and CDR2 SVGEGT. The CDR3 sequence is CASSYSVRGYTEAFF. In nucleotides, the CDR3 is TGTGCCAGCAGTTACTCGGTCAGGGGTTACACTGAAGCTTTCTTT.

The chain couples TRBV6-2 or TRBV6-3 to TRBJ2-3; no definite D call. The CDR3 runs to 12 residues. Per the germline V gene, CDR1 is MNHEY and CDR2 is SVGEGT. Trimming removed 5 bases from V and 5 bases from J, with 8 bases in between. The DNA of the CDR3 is TGTGCCAGCAGTAACAGCCGAGATACGCAGTATTTT. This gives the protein CASSNSRDTQYF.

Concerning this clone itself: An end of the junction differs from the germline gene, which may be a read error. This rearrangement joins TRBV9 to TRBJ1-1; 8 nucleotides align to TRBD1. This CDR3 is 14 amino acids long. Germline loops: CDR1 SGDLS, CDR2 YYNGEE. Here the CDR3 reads CASSVVGQGAEAFF. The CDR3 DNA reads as TGTGCCAGCAGCGTAGTGGGGCAGGGGGCTGAGGCTTTCTTT.

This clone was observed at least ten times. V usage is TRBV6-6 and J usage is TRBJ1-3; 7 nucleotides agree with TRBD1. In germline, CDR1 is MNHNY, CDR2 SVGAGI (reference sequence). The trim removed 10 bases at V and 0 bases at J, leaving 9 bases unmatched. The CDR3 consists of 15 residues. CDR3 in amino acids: CATKGTAYSGNTIYF. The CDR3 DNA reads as TGTGCCACCAAAGGGACAGCCTACTCTGGAAACACCATATATTTT.